This TCR beta chain was profiled in a study of shared clonotypes between healthy human individuals. For the study at large: The plates for each donor numbered three CD4 naive, three CD4 memory, two CD8 naive and one CD8 memory. General study findings and limits: Clonotype sharing across a handful of donors was observed for around 5% of naive CD4 clonotypes.

This clone was picked up one time. What it binds is unknown. Study processing details: Filtering differed for immunoSEQ, which gave only junction sequences without quality scores. The repertoire was sequenced with immunoSEQ multiplex PCR; TCRdb's copy has only in-frame clones and lacks some. V, J and clone size are taken as reported in that table, and D and trimming were inferred from the DNA itself. The sample lists about 2.1 million clones, roughly 93% occurring once. The naive CD8 population came from CD45RO-negative cells selected for CCR7, without terminally differentiated effector memory CD45RA+ cells. Healthy HIV-negative adults without recent acute infections or vaccinations served as donors. Germline CDR1 and CDR2: SGHDT and YYEEEE. The CDR3 consists of 15 residues. J lost 2 bases, V lost 0 bases, and 3 bases had no gene match.

The sequencing sample was made of naive CD8+ T cells from PBMCs. The sequence derives from a man in his late teens or twenties in good health. Some clones in this sample may be carry-over from other donors' samples. The chain recombines TRBV5-6 with TRBJ2-7; 9 bases are shared with TRBD2. The CDR3 protein is CASSLELAGAYEQYF. CDR3 coding DNA: TGTGCCAGCAGCTTGGAACTAGCGGGTGCCTACGAGCAGTACTTC. Using reference TRBV5-6 and TRBJ2-7 for the parts outside the CDR3, the full variable domain is DAGVTQSPTHLIKTRGQQVTLRCSPKSGHDTVSWYQQALGQGPQFIFQYYEEEERQRGNFPDRFSGHQFPNYSSELNVNALLLGDSALYLCASSLELAGAYEQYFGPGTRLTVT.